The subject of this entry is one TCR beta chain. These data are taken from a study of T cell responses to AZD1222 COVID-19 vaccine. Germline assignment: CDR1 SGHTA and CDR2 FQGTGA. The CDR3 has 13 residues. V gave up 5 bases and J gave up 1 base, with 8 bases separating them. Assay: immunoSEQ multiplex PCR; the TCRdb copy retains only in-frame clones and omits some. The sample has more than 95,000 clones; 89% are singletons. The receptor comes from an adult who received the AZD1222 COVID-19 vaccine. The sequencing here drew on peripheral blood, taken 28 days after the second AZD1222 dose. This chain connects TRBV7-3 to TRBJ1-1, with D unresolved. This chain's CDR3 is CASSSSQNTEAFF. The CDR3 nucleotides are TGTGCCAGCAGCAGTTCGCAGAACACTGAAGCTTTCTTT.